This entry is about one T cell receptor (beta chain). The sample is drawn from a study of T cell repertoires in ileal Crohn's disease. Trimming removed 4 bases at V and 8 bases at J, with 24 bases between. This CDR3 comprises 18 residues. CDR1 and CDR2 from the germline V gene are LGHNA and YNFKEQ. Measured with immunoSEQ multiplex PCR; TCRdb has only the in-frame clones, and not every one. The sample carries tens of thousands of clones, about three quarters recorded once. This clonotype was obtained from an adult with Crohn's disease. The chain employs TRBV4-2 and TRBJ1-6; the D gene is possibly TRBD1 (6 bases). Sequencing used ileal tissue. DNA of the CDR3: TGTGCCAGCAGCCGAGAGAGACCGGGACACAGTGCAGATTCACCCCTCCACTTT. This translates into CASSRERPGHSADSPLHF.